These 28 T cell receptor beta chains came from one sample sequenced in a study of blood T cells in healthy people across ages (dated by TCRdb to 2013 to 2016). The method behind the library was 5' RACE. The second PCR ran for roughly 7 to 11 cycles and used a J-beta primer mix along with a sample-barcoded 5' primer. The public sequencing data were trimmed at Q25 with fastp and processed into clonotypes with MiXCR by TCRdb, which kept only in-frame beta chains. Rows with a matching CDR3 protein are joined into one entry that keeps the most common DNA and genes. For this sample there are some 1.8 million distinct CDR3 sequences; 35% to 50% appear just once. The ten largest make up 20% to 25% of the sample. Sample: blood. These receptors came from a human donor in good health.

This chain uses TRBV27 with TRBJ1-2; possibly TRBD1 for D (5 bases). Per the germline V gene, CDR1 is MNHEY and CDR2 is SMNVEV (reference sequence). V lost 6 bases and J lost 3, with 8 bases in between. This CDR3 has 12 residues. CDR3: CASRGGDYGYTF. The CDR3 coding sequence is TGTGCCAGCAGGGGGGGAGACTATGGCTACACCTTC.

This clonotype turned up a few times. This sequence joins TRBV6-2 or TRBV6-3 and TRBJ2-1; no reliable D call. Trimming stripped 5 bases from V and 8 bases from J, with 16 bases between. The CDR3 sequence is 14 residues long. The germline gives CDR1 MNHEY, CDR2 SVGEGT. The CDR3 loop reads CASSTRRAKDEQFF. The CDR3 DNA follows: TGTGCCAGCAGTACACGACGAGCTAAGGATGAGCAGTTCTTC.

For the CDR3, the DNA is TGTGCCAGCAGTGACTCAACGTATTCTAACTATGGCTACACCTTC. This codes for CASSDSTYSNYGYTF. The chain is built from TRBV6-4 and TRBJ1-2; D ambiguous. V was pared by 0 bases and J by 0 bases, with 8 bases between. This CDR3 is 15 amino acids long. In germline, CDR1 is MRHNA, CDR2 SNTAGT.

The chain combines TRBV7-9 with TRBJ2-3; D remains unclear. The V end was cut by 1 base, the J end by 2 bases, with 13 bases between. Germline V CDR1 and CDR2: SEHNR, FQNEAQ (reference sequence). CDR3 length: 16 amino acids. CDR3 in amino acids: CASSLVPPGYTDTQYF. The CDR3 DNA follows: TGTGCCAGCAGCTTAGTACCGCCAGGTTACACAGATACGCAGTATTTT.

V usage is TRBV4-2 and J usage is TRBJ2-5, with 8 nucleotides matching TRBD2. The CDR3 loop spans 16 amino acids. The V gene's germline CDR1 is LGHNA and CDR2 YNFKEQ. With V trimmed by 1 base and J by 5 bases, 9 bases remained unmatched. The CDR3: CASSQGPNGGVETQYF. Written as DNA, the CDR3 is TGTGCCAGCAGCCAAGGGCCCAACGGGGGGGTCGAGACCCAGTACTTC.

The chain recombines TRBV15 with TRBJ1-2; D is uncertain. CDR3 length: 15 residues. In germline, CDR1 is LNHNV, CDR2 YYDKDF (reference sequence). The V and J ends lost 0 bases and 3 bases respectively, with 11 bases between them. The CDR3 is CATSRDRTGDYGYTF. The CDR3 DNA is TGTGCCACCAGCAGAGATCGGACGGGAGACTATGGCTACACCTTC.

CDR3 in amino acids: CASMVPLGTGRHEQYF. Written as DNA, the CDR3 is TGTGCCAGCATGGTCCCGTTAGGGACAGGGAGGCACGAGCAGTACTTC. The rearrangement uses TRBV28 and TRBJ2-7; 9 bases are shared with TRBD1. The CDR3 length is 16 residues. Germline CDR1 reads MDHEN; CDR2 reads SYDVKM. The ends lost 7 bases at V and 5 bases at J; junction bases unmatched: 15. Variable domain in full (rest from reference TRBV28 and TRBJ2-7): DVKVTQSSRYLVKRTGEKVFLECVQDMDHENMFWYRQDPGLGLRLIYFSYDVKMKEKGDIPEGYSVSREKKERFSLILESASTNQTSMYLCASMVPLGTGRHEQYFGPGTRLTVT.

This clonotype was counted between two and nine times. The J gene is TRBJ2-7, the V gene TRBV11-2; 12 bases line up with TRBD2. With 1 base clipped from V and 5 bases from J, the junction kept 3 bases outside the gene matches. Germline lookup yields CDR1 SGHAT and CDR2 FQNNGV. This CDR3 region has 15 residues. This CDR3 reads CASSLAGLAGNEQYF. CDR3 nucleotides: TGTGCCAGCAGCTTAGCAGGACTAGCGGGGAACGAGCAGTACTTC. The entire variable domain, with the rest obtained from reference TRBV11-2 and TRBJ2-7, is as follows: EAGVAQSPRYKIIEKRQSVAFWCNPISGHATLYWYQQILGQGPKLLIQFQNNGVVDDSQLPKDRFSAERLKGVDSTLKIQPAKLEDSAVYLCASSLAGLAGNEQYFGPGTRLTVT.

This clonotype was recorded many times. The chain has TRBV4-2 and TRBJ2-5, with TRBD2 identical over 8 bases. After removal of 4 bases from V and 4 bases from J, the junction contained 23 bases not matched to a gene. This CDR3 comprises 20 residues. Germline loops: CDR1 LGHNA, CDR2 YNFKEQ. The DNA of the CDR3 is TGTGCCAGCAGCCCCCGGACGGGGATAAGCGGGGGCCCTTCGGCAGAGACCCAGTACTTC. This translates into CASSPRTGISGGPSAETQYF.

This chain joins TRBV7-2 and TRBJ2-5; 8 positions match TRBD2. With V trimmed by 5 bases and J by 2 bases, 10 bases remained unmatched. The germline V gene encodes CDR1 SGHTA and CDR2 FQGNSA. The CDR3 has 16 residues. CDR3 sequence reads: CASSARGGRTQETQYF. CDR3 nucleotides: TGTGCCAGCAGCGCCCGGGGGGGTAGGACACAAGAGACCCAGTACTTC.

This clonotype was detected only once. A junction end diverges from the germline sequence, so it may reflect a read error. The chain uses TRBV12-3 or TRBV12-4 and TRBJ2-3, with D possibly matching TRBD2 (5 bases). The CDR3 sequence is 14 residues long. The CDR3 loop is CANSSGSFGDTQYF. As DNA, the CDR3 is TGTGCCAACAGTTCGGGATCGTTCGGGGATACGCAGTATTTT.

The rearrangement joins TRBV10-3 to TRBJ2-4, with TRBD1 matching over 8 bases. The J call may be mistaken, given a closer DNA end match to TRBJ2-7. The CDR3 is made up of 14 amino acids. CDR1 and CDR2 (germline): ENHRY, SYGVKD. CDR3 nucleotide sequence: TGTGCCATCAGTGCAACCAAAGACAGGGGCGAGCAGTACTTC. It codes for CAISATKDRGEQYF.

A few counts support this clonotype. The DNA of the CDR3 is TGTGCCAGCAGTCGACAGGGGGCAAGCTATGGCTACACCTTC. As protein: CASSRQGASYGYTF. The J gene is TRBJ1-2, the V gene TRBV27, with 10 positions matching TRBD1. V was pared by 5 bases and J by 4 bases, with 4 bases of the junction left unmatched. The CDR3 is 14 residues long. The germline V gene has CDR1 MNHEY and CDR2 SMNVEV (reference sequence).

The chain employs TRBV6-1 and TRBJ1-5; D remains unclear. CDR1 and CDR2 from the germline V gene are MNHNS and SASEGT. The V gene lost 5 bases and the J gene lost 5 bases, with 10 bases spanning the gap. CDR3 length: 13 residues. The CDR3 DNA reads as TGTGCCAGCAGTAGGTCAGTCGATCAGCCCCAGCATTTT. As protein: CASSRSVDQPQHF.

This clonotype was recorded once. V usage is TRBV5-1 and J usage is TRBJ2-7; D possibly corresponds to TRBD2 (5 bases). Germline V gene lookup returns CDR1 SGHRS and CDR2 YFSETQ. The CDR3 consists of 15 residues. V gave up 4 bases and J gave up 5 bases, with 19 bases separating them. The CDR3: CASSLITGDYNEQYF. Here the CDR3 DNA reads TGCGCCAGCAGCCTTATCACCGGTGACTATAACGAGCAGTACTTC.

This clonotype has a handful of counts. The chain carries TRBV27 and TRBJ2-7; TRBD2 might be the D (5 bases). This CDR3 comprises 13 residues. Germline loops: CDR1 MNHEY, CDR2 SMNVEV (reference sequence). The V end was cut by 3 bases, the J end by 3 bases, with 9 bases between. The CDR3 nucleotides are TGTGCCAGCAGTTTCGGGGTCGACTACGAGCAGTACTTC. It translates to CASSFGVDYEQYF.

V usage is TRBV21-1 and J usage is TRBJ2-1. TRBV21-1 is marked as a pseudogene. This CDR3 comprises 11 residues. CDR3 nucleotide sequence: TGTGCCGGCAGCAGGGGTTGGGAGCAGTTCTTC. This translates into CAGSRGWEQFF.

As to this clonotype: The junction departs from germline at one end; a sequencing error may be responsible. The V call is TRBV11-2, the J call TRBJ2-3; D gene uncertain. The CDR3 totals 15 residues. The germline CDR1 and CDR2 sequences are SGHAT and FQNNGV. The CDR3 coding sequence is TGTGCCAGCAGCCCCCTCGGCGCCCTCACAGATACGCGGTATTTT. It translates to CASSPLGALTDTRYF. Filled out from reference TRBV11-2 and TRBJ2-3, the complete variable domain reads EAGVAQSPRYKIIEKRQSVAFWCNPISGHATLYWYQQILGQGPKLLIQFQNNGVVDDSQLPKDRFSAERLKGVDSTLKIQPAKLEDSAVYLCASSPLGALTDTRYFGPGTRLTVL.

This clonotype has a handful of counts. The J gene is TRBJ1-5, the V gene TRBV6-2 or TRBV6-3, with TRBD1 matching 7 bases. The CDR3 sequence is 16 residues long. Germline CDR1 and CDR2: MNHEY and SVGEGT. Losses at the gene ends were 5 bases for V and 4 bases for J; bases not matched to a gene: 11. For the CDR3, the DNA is TGTGCCAGCAGTCTCAGGGGGACCCTTTCAAATCAGCCCCAGCATTTT. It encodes CASSLRGTLSNQPQHF.

The DNA for the CDR3 is TGCAGTGCCCTAGGGCCGGGTTACTATGGCTACACCTTC. Encoded protein: CSALGPGYYGYTF. The V gene is TRBV20-1, the J gene TRBJ1-2; no definite D call. The ends were cut back, 6 bases at V and 3 bases at J, with 14 bases in the middle. From germline, CDR1 is DFQATT and CDR2 SNEGSKA (reference sequence). The length of the CDR3 is 13 residues.

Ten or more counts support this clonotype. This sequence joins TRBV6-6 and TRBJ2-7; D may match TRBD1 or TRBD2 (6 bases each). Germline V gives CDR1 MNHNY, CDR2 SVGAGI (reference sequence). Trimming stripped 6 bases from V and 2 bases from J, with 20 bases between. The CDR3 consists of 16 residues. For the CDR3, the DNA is TGTGCCAGCAGGACAACCTTTGAGGGGGGCACCTACGAGCAGTACTTC. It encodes CASRTTFEGGTYEQYF.

Here the CDR3 reads CASSPRGWGLAGHGSYNEQFF. The CDR3 DNA sequence: TGTGCCAGCTCACCAAGGGGATGGGGACTAGCGGGACACGGATCTTACAATGAGCAGTTCTTC. The chain couples TRBV18 to TRBJ2-1; 13 bases agree with TRBD2. Germline CDR1 is KGHSH and CDR2 is LQKENI. The ends lost 2 bases at V and 4 bases at J; junction bases unmatched: 17. The CDR3 sequence is 21 residues long.

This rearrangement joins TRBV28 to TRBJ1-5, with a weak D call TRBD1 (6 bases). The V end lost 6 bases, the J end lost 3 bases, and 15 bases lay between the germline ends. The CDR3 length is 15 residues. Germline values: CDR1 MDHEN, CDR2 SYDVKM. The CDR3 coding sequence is TGTGCCAGCAGCCGAGGTGAGGGGGTCAATCAGCCCCAGCATTTT. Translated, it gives CASSRGEGVNQPQHF.

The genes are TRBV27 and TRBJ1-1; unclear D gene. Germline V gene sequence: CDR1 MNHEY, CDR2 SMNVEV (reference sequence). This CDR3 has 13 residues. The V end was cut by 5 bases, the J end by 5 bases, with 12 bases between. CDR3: CASSPLHPTEAFF. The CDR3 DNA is TGTGCCAGCAGTCCCCTACACCCGACTGAAGCTTTCTTT.

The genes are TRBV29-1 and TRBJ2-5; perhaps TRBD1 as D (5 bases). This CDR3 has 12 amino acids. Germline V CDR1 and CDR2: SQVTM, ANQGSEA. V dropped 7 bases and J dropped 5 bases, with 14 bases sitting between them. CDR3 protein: CSAQESSETQYF. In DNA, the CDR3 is TGCAGCGCACAGGAGAGTTCGGAGACCCAGTACTTC.

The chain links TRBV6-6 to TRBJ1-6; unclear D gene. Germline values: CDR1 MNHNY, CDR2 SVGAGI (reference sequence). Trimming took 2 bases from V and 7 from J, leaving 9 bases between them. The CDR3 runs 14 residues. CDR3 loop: CASSYDGANSPLHF. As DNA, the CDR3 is TGTGCCAGCAGTTACGACGGAGCGAATTCACCCCTCCACTTT.

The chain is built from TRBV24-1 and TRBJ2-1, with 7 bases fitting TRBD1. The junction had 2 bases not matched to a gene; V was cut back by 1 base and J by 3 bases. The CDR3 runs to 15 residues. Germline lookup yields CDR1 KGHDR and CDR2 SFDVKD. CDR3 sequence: CATSDFGTVYNEQFF. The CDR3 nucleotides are TGTGCCACCAGTGATTTTGGGACAGTCTACAATGAGCAGTTCTTC.

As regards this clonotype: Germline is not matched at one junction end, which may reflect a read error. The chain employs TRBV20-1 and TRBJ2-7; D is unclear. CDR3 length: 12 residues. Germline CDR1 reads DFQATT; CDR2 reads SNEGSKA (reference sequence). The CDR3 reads CSARAASYGQYF. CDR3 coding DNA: TGCAGTGCTAGAGCTGCGTCCTACGGGCAGTACTTC.